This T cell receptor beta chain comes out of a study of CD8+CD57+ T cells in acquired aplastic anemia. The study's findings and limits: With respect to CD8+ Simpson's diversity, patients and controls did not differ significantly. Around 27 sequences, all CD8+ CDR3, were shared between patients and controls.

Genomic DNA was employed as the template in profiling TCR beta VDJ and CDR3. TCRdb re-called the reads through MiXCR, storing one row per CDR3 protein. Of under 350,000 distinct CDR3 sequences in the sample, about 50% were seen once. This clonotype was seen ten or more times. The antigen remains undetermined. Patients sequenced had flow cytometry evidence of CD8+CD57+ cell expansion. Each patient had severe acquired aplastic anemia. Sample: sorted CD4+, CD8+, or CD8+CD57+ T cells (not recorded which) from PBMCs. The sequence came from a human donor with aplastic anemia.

CDR3 nucleotides: TGTGCCAGCAGCCAAACCGGGACGCAACAAGAGACCCAGTACTTC. Residues: CASSQTGTQQETQYF. V is TRBV3-1 and J is TRBJ2-5, with D possibly called TRBD1 or TRBD2 (5 bases each). This CDR3 is 15 amino acids long. Looked up from germline, CDR1 is LGHDT and CDR2 is YNNKEL (reference sequence). V was trimmed by 2 bases and J by 2 bases, leaving 12 bases between them.